The table lists the clone carrying this TCR beta chain with a few counts. The data were obtained in a study of blood T cell repertoires in COVID-19. Per the original methods: For nucleated cells, counts were estimated from reference gene primer amplification. Generated by immunoSEQ multiplex PCR, the TCRdb table keeps only in-frame clones and is missing some. The D gene and trimming were derived from the DNA, and the V and J assignments and clone size from that table. The table has approximately 100,000 clones, roughly 90% seen once. Germline CDR1 SGHAT, CDR2 FQNNGV. Between the trimmed V and J ends, which lost 1 base and 0 bases, there was a span of 4 bases. CDR3 size: 13 residues. Seattle's enrolled individuals joined amid active infection and were then monitored longitudinally.

This chain uses TRBV11-2 with TRBJ2-7, with D hard to call. The sample comprised peripheral blood. The origin of this receptor is a human donor with COVID-19, enrolled during active disease. The donor label of this sample is uncertain. The CDR3 region has the DNA TGTGCCAGCAGCTTAGTCGGCTCCTACGAGCAGTACTTC. It codes for CASSLVGSYEQYF.